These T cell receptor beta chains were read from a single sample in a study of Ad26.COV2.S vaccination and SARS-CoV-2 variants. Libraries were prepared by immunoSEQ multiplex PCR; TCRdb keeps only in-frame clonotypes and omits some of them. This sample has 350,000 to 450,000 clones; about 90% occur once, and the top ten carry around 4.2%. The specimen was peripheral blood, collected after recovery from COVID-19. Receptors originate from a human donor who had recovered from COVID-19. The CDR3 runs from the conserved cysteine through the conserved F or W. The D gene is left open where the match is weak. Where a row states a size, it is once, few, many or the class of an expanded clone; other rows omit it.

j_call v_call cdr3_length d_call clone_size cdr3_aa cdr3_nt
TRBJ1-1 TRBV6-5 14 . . CASSSTPLNTEAFF TGTGCCAGCAGTTCCACTCCTCTGAACACTGAAGCTTTCTTT
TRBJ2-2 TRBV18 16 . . CASSPSSPVNTGELFF TGTGCCAGCTCACCAAGTTCACCGGTCAACACCGGGGAGCTGTTTTTT
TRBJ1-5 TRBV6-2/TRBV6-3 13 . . CASSPGRNQPQHF TGTGCCAGCAGTCCAGGGAGGAATCAGCCCCAGCATTTT
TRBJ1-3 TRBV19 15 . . CASTRVLDSGNTIYF TGTGCCAGCACCAGGGTATTGGACTCTGGAAACACCATATATTTT
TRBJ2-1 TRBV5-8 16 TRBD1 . CASSLEGARLGNEQFF TGTGCCAGCAGCTTGGAGGGGGCCCGTCTGGGCAATGAGCAGTTCTTC
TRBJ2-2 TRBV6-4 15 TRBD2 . CASSDSLAGIGELFF TGTGCCAGCAGTGACTCACTAGCGGGGATCGGGGAGCTGTTTTTT
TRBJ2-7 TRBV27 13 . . CASRDSRSYEQYF TGTGCCAGCAGGGACAGTCGCTCCTACGAGCAGTACTTC
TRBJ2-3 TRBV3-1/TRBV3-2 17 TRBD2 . CASSQDWSGGSTDTQYF TGTGCCAGCAGCCAAGATTGGAGCGGGGGTAGCACAGATACGCAGTATTTT
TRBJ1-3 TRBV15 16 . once CATSRDSGATGNTIYF TGTGCCACCAGCAGAGATTCGGGGGCCACAGGAAACACCATATATTTT
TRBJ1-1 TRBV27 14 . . CASSFWGRGTEAFF TGTGCCAGCAGTTTTTGGGGTAGAGGCACTGAAGCTTTCTTT
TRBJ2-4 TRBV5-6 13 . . CASSLYLVDIQYF TGTGCCAGCAGCTTGTATTTGGTGGACATTCAGTACTTC
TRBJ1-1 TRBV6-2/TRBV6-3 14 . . CASSYSPGNTEAFF TGTGCCAGCAGTTACTCACCGGGGAACACTGAAGCTTTCTTT
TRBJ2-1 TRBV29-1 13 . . CSVARTDYNEQFF TGCAGCGTTGCCCGGACTGACTACAATGAGCAGTTCTTC
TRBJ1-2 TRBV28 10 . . CASSTRDYTF TGTGCCAGCAGTACAAGGGACTACACCTTC
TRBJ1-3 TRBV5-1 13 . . CASSLQDGNTIYF TGCGCCAGCAGCTTACAGGATGGAAACACCATATATTTT
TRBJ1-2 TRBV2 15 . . CASSDPPGAGYGYTF TGTGCCAGCAGTGACCCGCCGGGAGCAGGGTATGGCTACACCTTC
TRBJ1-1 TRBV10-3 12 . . CATEEGTTEAFF TGTGCCACAGAGGAGGGAACCACTGAAGCTTTCTTT
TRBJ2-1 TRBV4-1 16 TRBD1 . CASSQAGTGFYNEQFF TGCGCCAGCAGCCAAGCCGGGACAGGGTTTTACAATGAGCAGTTCTTC